The present T cell receptor (beta chain) was sequenced within a study of blood T cell repertoires in COVID-19. Across the whole study: Collection of acute and convalescent COVID-19 samples took place in the United States, Italy and Spain. Sources were T cells, B-cell-depleted T cells, or PBMCs; the material itself was cDNA or gDNA.

Original analysis: Reference gene primer amplification gave estimated nucleated cell counts. Produced via immunoSEQ multiplex PCR; TCRdb's table is partial and in-frame only. V, J and clone size reflect that table, while D and trimming were determined from the DNA. The sample contains approximately 99,000 clones, around 87% of which appear only once. The CDR3 runs 18 residues. J lost 2 bases, V lost 6 bases, and 8 bases had no gene match. Germline V lookup: CDR1 ENHRY, CDR2 SYGVKD. The source material was peripheral blood. The V call is TRBV10-3, the J call TRBJ2-6, with 12 bases lining up with TRBD2. The receptor was isolated from a human donor in a cohort sampled during active COVID-19. The CDR3 loop is CAISSTGTSGPGANVLTF. CDR3 nucleotides: TGTGCCATCAGCAGTACCGGGACTAGCGGGCCTGGGGCCAACGTCCTGACTTTC.